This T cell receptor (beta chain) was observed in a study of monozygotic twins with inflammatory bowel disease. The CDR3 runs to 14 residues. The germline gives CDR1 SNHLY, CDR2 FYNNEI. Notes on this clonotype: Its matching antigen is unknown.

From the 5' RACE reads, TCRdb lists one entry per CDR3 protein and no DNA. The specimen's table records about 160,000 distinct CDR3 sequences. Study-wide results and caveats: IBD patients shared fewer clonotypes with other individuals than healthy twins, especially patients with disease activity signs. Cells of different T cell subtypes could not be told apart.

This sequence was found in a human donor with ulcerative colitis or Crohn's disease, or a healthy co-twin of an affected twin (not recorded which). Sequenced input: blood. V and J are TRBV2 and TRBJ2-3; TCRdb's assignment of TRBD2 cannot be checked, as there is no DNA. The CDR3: CASSGLAFADTQYF. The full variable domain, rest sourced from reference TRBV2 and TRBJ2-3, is EPEVTQTPSHQVTQMGQEVILRCVPISNHLYFYWYRQILGQKVEFLVSFYNNEISEKSEIFDDQFSVERPDGSNFTLKIRSTKLEDSAMYFCASSGLAFADTQYFGPGTRLTVL.